This T cell receptor (beta chain) was obtained from a study of blood T cells in healthy people across ages (dated by TCRdb to between 2014 and 2017). About the full investigation: Template switching captured roughly one uniquely barcoded TCR beta cDNA molecule per two T cells in model experiments. The study measured age-related changes in TCR beta repertoire diversity using deep sequencing normalized with unique cDNA molecular identifiers. The donors were split into four age groups: young (average around 17 years), middle-aged (39), aged (approximately 60) and long-lived (roughly 88). To avoid experimental bias, donors of different ages were spread randomly across the sequencing lanes. Two additional independent replicas of 1 million unique cDNA reads from the same blood draw were analyzed for two donors (one aged 18 to 30 and one aged 80 or older).

Summary of the overall study and its limitations: The long-lived group showed more naive CD4+ T cells, fewer expanded clones and increased TCR diversity than the aged group, suggesting age selection. Donor CMV infection status was unknown, potentially confounding age-related changes in expanded clonotypes. A strong correlation was found between observed TCR beta diversity and the percentage of naive T cells measured by flow cytometry. As age increased, observed TCR beta diversity per million T cells dropped in a roughly linear way, and a significant reduction was already evident by age 40. Since profiling was done on bulk unsorted PBMCs, naive and antigen-experienced compartments could not be conclusively compared. Estimates of total diversity from one million sequenced T cells were regarded as lower bounds and underestimates.

Donors were 39 systemically healthy Caucasian individuals from Russia aged roughly 6 to 100 years. Each donor gave 8 to 10 milliliters of peripheral blood, drawn into EDTA-treated Vacutainer tubes. Ficoll-Paque density-gradient centrifugation was used to isolate PBMCs, with at least 6 million per sample. Total RNA, at least 5 micrograms per sample, was extracted from PBMCs with Trizol reagent. For every donor, an aliquot of PBMCs went through flow cytometry to measure the percentages of naive CD45RAhigh/CD27high T cells. The library was built by means of 5' RACE. The data were produced on an Illumina HiSeq 2500. A second PCR of 7 to 11 cycles was run with a J-beta primer mix and a sample-barcoded 5' primer. A template-switch 5' adaptor carrying 12 random nucleotides introduced a unique molecular identifier onto each TCR beta cDNA molecule. Each sample yielded at least 3 million CDR3-containing paired-end reads. First-strand cDNA was synthesized from all RNA with the Mint cDNA synthesis kit, primed by a TRBC-specific oligonucleotide. Following uracil-DNA glycosylase treatment, a first 18-cycle PCR with universal primers M1SS and BC2_uni_R was performed on all cDNA. As for how the authors treated the data: Each sample was normalized by randomly selecting 1 million high-quality reads, each carrying a distinct molecular identifier. Reads with shared molecular identifiers were discarded instead of being binned into consensus sequences. MiTCR, run with a Q25 quality threshold and the strictest error-elimination algorithm, handled CDR3 identification, clonotype clustering and error correction. Lower-bound total TCR beta diversity was estimated with a nonparametric unseen species model using Euler transformation. In-frame beta chains were kept once TCRdb had trimmed the public reads at Q25 with fastp and called clones with MiXCR. Entries are consolidated by CDR3 protein sequence, retaining the most common genes and DNA. Clone size and V and J calls follow TCRdb, not the original study. The sample table contains hundreds of thousands of distinct CDR3 sequences; only one count was recorded for approximately 52% of them. In total, the top ten clones hold 13% of the sample.

Via the germline V gene, CDR1 is MGHDK and CDR2 SYGVNS. The CDR3 sequence holds 17 residues, the cysteine and phenylalanine included. Just the 51-base CDR3 DNA is kept, in frame starting at base 1. V gives up 1 base and J gives up 2 bases, and the segment between their germline ends measures 17 bases. A word on this clonotype: There is no known antigen for this receptor. Per-nucleotide qualities are absent, and no much larger clonotype sits a single base away.

This receptor was identified in an elderly woman in good health. This receptor chain uses TRBV25-1 and TRBJ2-5, with the identity of the D gene unclear. The material sequenced was blood. The CDR3 protein sequence reads: CASSESNWVKGQETQYF. In nucleotides, the sequence is TGTGCCAGCAGTGAATCGAATTGGGTAAAGGGTCAAGAGACCCAGTACTTC. Extended through the reference TRBV25-1 and TRBJ2-5 proteins, this CDR3 yields the full variable domain: EADIYQTPRYLVIGTGKKITLECSQTMGHDKMYWYQQDPGMELHLIHYSYGVNSTEKGDLSSESTVSRIRTEHFPLTLESARPSHTSQYLCASSESNWVKGQETQYFGPGTRLLVL.